This is a list of T cell receptor beta chains from one sample in a study of T cell responses to AZD1222 COVID-19 vaccine. Assay: immunoSEQ multiplex PCR; the TCRdb copy retains only in-frame clones and omits some. The top ten hold approximately 22% of the sample, which has around 87,000 clones, more than 75% seen once. The material was peripheral blood, obtained on day 0 of AZD1222 vaccination. The receptors were gathered from an adult in good health. CDR3s include the opening cysteine and the closing phenylalanine or tryptophan. The order of the fields is V gene, clone size, CDR3 length, J gene, D gene, CDR3 protein, CDR3 DNA. The D gene is left open where the match is weak. Rows give clone size only sometimes, using once, few, many, or a class for an expanded clone.

v_gene: TRBV30
abundance: NA
len: 13
j_gene: TRBJ2-7
d_gene: TRBD2
CDR3aa: CACRPSGPYEQYF
CDR3nt: TGTGCCTGTCGCCCTAGCGGGCCCTACGAGCAGTACTTC

v_gene: TRBV18
abundance: NA
len: 15
j_gene: TRBJ1-3
d_gene: NA
CDR3aa: CASSPSVSSGNTIYF
CDR3nt: TGTGCCAGCTCACCGAGCGTAAGCTCTGGAAACACCATATATTTT

v_gene: TRBV30
abundance: NA
len: 13
j_gene: TRBJ2-7
d_gene: TRBD1
CDR3aa: CAWGGQPYYEQYF
CDR3nt: TGTGCCTGGGGGGGACAGCCATACTACGAGCAGTACTTC

v_gene: TRBV6-5
abundance: NA
len: 13
j_gene: TRBJ2-7
d_gene: NA
CDR3aa: CASSRGYNYEQYF
CDR3nt: TGTGCCAGCAGCCGCGGGTACAACTACGAGCAGTACTTC

v_gene: TRBV5-5
abundance: NA
len: 14
j_gene: TRBJ1-4
d_gene: NA
CDR3aa: CASSLGPLEEKLFF
CDR3nt: TGTGCCAGCAGCTTGGGCCCCTTGGAGGAAAAACTGTTTTTT

v_gene: TRBV5-1
abundance: many
len: 17
j_gene: TRBJ2-1
d_gene: TRBD2
CDR3aa: CASSLSGTSDFYNEQFF
CDR3nt: TGCGCCAGCAGCTTGAGCGGTACTAGCGATTTCTACAATGAGCAGTTCTTC

v_gene: TRBV7-8
abundance: NA
len: 14
j_gene: TRBJ2-7
d_gene: NA
CDR3aa: CASSFKPDSYEQYF
CDR3nt: TGTGCCAGCAGCTTTAAACCAGACAGCTACGAGCAGTACTTC

v_gene: TRBV6-4
abundance: NA
len: 13
j_gene: TRBJ2-7
d_gene: NA
CDR3aa: CASSERSGSLPYF
CDR3nt: TGTGCCAGCAGTGAGCGGTCAGGGAGTCTGCCGTACTTC

v_gene: TRBV7-6
abundance: few
len: 14
j_gene: TRBJ1-5
d_gene: TRBD1
CDR3aa: CASSPDRGNQPQHF
CDR3nt: TGTGCCAGCAGCCCAGACAGGGGAAATCAGCCCCAGCATTTT

v_gene: TRBV14
abundance: NA
len: 12
j_gene: TRBJ1-6
d_gene: NA
CDR3aa: CASSQDYSPLHF
CDR3nt: TGTGCCAGCAGCCAAGATTACTCACCCCTCCACTTT

v_gene: TRBV7-9
abundance: NA
len: 14
j_gene: TRBJ1-3
d_gene: NA
CDR3aa: CASSLGESGNTIYF
CDR3nt: TGTGCCAGCAGCTTAGGGGAGTCTGGAAACACCATATATTTT

v_gene: TRBV19
abundance: NA
len: 14
j_gene: TRBJ1-6
d_gene: NA
CDR3aa: CASSIDPGSSPLHF
CDR3nt: TGTGCCAGTAGTATAGATCCCGGGTCTTCACCCCTCCACTTT

v_gene: TRBV19
abundance: NA
len: 11
j_gene: TRBJ1-2
d_gene: NA
CDR3aa: CASSTGLIYTF
CDR3nt: TGTGCCAGTAGCACAGGATTAATCTACACCTTC

v_gene: TRBV5-6
abundance: NA
len: 15
j_gene: TRBJ1-2
d_gene: NA
CDR3aa: CASSDALRADYGYTF
CDR3nt: TGTGCCAGCAGCGACGCCCTCAGGGCAGACTATGGCTACACCTTC